Described below is a single TCR beta chain sequence and its context. Its matching antigen is unknown. The sample belongs to a study of T cells in Graves' hyperthyroidism and ophthalmopathy. Amplification yielded TCR beta CDR3 regions, with RNA transcripts as the source. Primed by the HTBI set, a first-round RT-PCR was run on the TCR CDR3. Each CDR3 protein is one row after TCRdb ran MiXCR on the multiplex PCR reads. This sample has 450,000 to 700,000 distinct CDR3 sequences, with under 60% found just once. Findings of the study overall: A 13 V-J model separated ophthalmopathy from stable hyperthyroidism.

The germline CDR1 and CDR2 sequences are SGHTA and FQGNSA. The V end was cut by 0 bases, the J end by 4 bases, with 12 bases between. CDR3 size: 15 residues. Graves' hyperthyroidism is called stable when ophthalmopathy does not progress within 18 months. Each diagnosis drew on symptoms, thyroxine, TRAb, thyroid ultrasound and orbital computed tomography findings. Sample: peripheral blood or thyroid tissue (not recorded which). This chain connects TRBV7-2 to TRBJ1-1, with D perhaps TRBD1 (5 bases). The sequence was obtained from a young woman with Graves' hyperthyroidism. The CDR3, as DNA: TGTGCCAGCAGCTTAGCGCGGGGGATGATCACTGAAGCTTTCTTT. Translation gives CASSLARGMITEAFF.